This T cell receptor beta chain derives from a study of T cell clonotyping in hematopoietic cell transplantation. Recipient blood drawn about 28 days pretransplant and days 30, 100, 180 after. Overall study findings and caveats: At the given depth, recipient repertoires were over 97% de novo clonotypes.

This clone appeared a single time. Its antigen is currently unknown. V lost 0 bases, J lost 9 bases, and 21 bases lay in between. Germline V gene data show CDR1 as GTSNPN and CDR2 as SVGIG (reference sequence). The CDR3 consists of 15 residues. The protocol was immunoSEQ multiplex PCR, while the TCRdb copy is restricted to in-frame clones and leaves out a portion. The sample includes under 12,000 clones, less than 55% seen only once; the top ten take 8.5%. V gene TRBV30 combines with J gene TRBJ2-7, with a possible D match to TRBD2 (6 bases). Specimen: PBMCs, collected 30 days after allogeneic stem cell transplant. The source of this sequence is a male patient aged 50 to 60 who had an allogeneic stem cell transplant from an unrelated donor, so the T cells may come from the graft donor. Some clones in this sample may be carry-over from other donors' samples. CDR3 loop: CAWSVPRSGTVGQYF. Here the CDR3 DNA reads TGTGCCTGGAGTGTACCTAGATCCGGGACTGTCGGGCAGTACTTC. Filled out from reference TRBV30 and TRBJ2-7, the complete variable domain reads SQTIHQWPATLVQPVGSPLSLECTVEGTSNPNLYWYRQAAGRGLQLLFYSVGIGQISSEVPQNLSASRPQDRQFILSSKKLLLSDSGFYLCAWSVPRSGTVGQYFGPGTRLTVT.